The next 25 T cell receptor beta chains were all read from a single sample in a study of blood T cell repertoires in COVID-19. The method was immunoSEQ multiplex PCR; TCRdb's version includes in-frame clones alone and lacks a portion of them. The sample carries around 180,000 clones, roughly 80% recorded once. Sequencing was carried out using peripheral blood. These receptors originate from a man in his sixties with active or convalescent COVID-19.

This clone has a handful of counts. This chain links TRBV24-1 with TRBJ2-2, with D maybe TRBD2 (6 bases). Germline assignment: CDR1 KGHDR and CDR2 SFDVKD. With 6 bases removed from V and 0 bases from J, the gap between germline ends came to 10 bases. This CDR3 has 15 amino acids. CDR3 sequence (DNA): TGTGCCACCAGTCCGGGGGAGGCGAACACCGGGGAGCTGTTTTTT. This translates into CATSPGEANTGELFF.

The chain carries TRBV5-5 and TRBJ2-1; perhaps TRBD1 as D (5 bases). The CDR3 runs 16 residues. Trimming pared 4 bases from V and 0 bases from J, leaving 14 bases between. Germline CDR1 reads SGHKS; CDR2 reads YYEKEE (reference sequence). The CDR3 reads CASSTDSFGSYNEQFF. For the CDR3, the DNA is TGTGCCAGCAGCACTGACAGTTTCGGCTCCTACAATGAGCAGTTCTTC.

This rearrangement joins TRBV19 to TRBJ1-2; 8 positions match TRBD1. J was trimmed by 7 bases and V by 10 bases; bases with no gene match: 5. CDR1 is LNHDA and CDR2 is SQIVND in the germline V gene (reference sequence). This CDR3 comprises 11 residues. CDR3 residues: CATSGGGGYTF. As DNA, the CDR3 is TGTGCCACCTCAGGGGGCGGTGGCTACACCTTC.

V is TRBV5-1 and J is TRBJ2-7, with TRBD2 matching over 13 bases. Unmatched junction bases numbered 8, after V lost 4 bases and J lost 1 base. This CDR3 has 17 amino acids. The germline gives CDR1 SGHRS, CDR2 YFSETQ. The CDR3 DNA is TGCGCCAGCAGCCTAACAGCGGGACTAGCGGGGTCCTACGAGCAGTACTTC. Translating it yields CASSLTAGLAGSYEQYF.

The genes are TRBV12-5 and TRBJ2-3, with D unclear. The CDR3 is 11 amino acids. Trimming removed 6 bases at V and 4 bases at J, with 5 bases between. Germline loops: CDR1 LGHNT, CDR2 FRNRAP. The CDR3 DNA reads TGTGCTAGTGGAGAGGCAGATACGCAGTATTTT. It yields the protein CASGEADTQYF.

The chain recombines TRBV10-3 with TRBJ2-3; 9 bases match TRBD2. V shed 4 bases, J shed 6 bases, and the junction held 17 bases outside the gene matches. Germline CDR1 ENHRY, CDR2 SYGVKD. The CDR3 runs to 18 residues. The DNA of the CDR3 is TGTGCCATCAGTGTCGCTAAGGGTGAAGTAGCGGGAGATGATACGCAGTATTTT. Translated: CAISVAKGEVAGDDTQYF.

This clone was seen more than once but under ten times. The CDR3 DNA reads TGTGCCAGCAGCCTACCTTCTCAGGGGAGAGAGACCCAGTACTTC. The encoded protein is CASSLPSQGRETQYF. The chain is built from TRBV28 and TRBJ2-5; tentative D call: TRBD1 (6 bases). The germline V gene has CDR1 MDHEN and CDR2 SYDVKM. V was pared by 6 bases and J by 4 bases, with 18 bases between. There are 15 residues in the CDR3.

The V and J genes are TRBV5-1 and TRBJ2-5; D is possibly TRBD1 (6 bases). The CDR3 is 14 residues long. V was shortened by 4 bases and J by 4 bases, with 14 bases between the two germline ends. CDR1 is SGHRS, CDR2 YFSETQ, per germline. CDR3 region: CASSLRGGGETQYF. The CDR3 DNA sequence: TGCGCCAGCAGCCTCAGGGGCGGTGGAGAGACCCAGTACTTC.

A single count supports this clone. J is TRBJ2-5 and V is TRBV28; the match to TRBD1 covers 8 bases. The CDR3 sequence is 13 residues long. Germline V gives CDR1 MDHEN, CDR2 SYDVKM. J lost 5 bases, V lost 6 bases, and 5 bases had no gene match. The CDR3 DNA is TGTGCCAGCAGGGCCAGGGGGCGGGAGACCCAGTACTTC. It specifies CASRARGRETQYF.

This chain links TRBV27 with TRBJ2-3; no firm D call. Trimming shortened V by 3 bases and J by 0 bases, and 7 bases separated the two germline ends. Per the germline V gene, CDR1 is MNHEY and CDR2 is SMNVEV (reference sequence). CDR3 length equals 14 residues. CDR3 DNA: TGTGCCAGCAGTTTCGGGTATAGCACAGATACGCAGTATTTT. Translating it yields CASSFGYSTDTQYF.

This rearrangement joins TRBV5-1 to TRBJ1-1; TRBD1 matches at 8 bases. This CDR3 comprises 13 residues. Germline lookup yields CDR1 SGHRS and CDR2 YFSETQ. The trim removed 4 bases at V and 11 bases at J, leaving 10 bases unmatched. CDR3 protein: CASSTDRVDEAFF. CDR3 DNA: TGCGCCAGCAGCACGGACAGGGTGGATGAGGCTTTCTTT.

This chain connects TRBV5-1 to TRBJ2-7; D might be TRBD1 (6 bases). V was shortened by 1 base and J by 1 base, with 9 bases between the two germline ends. CDR3 length: 14 amino acids. Germline V gene lookup returns CDR1 SGHRS and CDR2 YFSETQ. The chain's CDR3 is CASSLIGGSYEQYF. The CDR3 DNA follows: TGCGCCAGCAGCTTGATAGGGGGATCCTACGAGCAGTACTTC.

This chain uses TRBV27 with TRBJ2-6, with 7 bases lining up with TRBD1. The CDR3 has 14 residues. Germline V CDR1 and CDR2: MNHEY, SMNVEV (reference sequence). The J segment lost 2 bases and the V segment lost 9 bases, leaving 4 bases of the junction unmatched. CDR3 amino acids: CASTGVPGANVLTF. DNA of the CDR3: TGTGCCAGTACAGGGGTACCTGGGGCCAACGTCCTGACTTTC.

V gene TRBV10-2 combines with J gene TRBJ2-5; TRBD2 agrees at 7 bases. Germline-derived CDR1 and CDR2 are WSHSY and SAAADI. The CDR3 has 12 amino acids. The V and J ends lost 8 bases and 4 bases, in that order; junction bases with no gene match: 4. This CDR3 reads CASAAGRETQYF. For the CDR3, the DNA is TGCGCCAGCGCAGCGGGAAGAGAGACCCAGTACTTC.

In its sample, this clone was seen a few times. The J gene is TRBJ2-2, the V gene TRBV5-1, with a tentative D call TRBD2 (5 bases). CDR1 and CDR2 (germline): SGHRS, YFSETQ. Deletions cut 2 bases from V and 8 bases from J, with 13 bases between. The CDR3 runs 14 residues. DNA of the CDR3: TGCGCCAGCAGCTTAGCCGGGATCTTAGGGGAGCTGTTTTTT. Protein sequence: CASSLAGILGELFF.

CDR3 coding DNA: TGTGCCAGCAGCTGGACTAGCGGGAGCATGGACGAGCAGTACTTC. Its protein product is CASSWTSGSMDEQYF. The chain employs TRBV6-2 or TRBV6-3 and TRBJ2-7; TRBD2 aligns across 13 bases. The CDR3 is 15 amino acids. Per the germline V gene, CDR1 is MNHEY and CDR2 is SVGEGT. V was pared by 6 bases and J by 5 bases, with 7 bases of the junction left unmatched.

This clone was seen a single time. The chain combines TRBV29-1 with TRBJ1-4, with D unclear. The CDR3 is made up of 13 amino acids. V dropped 0 bases and J dropped 8 bases, with 10 bases sitting between them. In germline, CDR1 is SQVTM, CDR2 ANQGSEA. The CDR3 region has the DNA TGCAGCGTTGAAGAACCCCCGGGGGAAAAACTGTTTTTT. Its protein product is CSVEEPPGEKLFF.

There are a few counts of this clone. This chain joins TRBV6-2 or TRBV6-3 and TRBJ2-5; tentative D call: TRBD2 (7 bases). V was shortened by 4 bases and J by 2 bases, with 14 bases between the two germline ends. Germline loops: CDR1 MNHEY, CDR2 SVGEGT. The CDR3 spans 15 residues. The CDR3 bases are TGTGCCAGCAGTTTGAGGAGGGGGGGGCAAGAGACCCAGTACTTC. Translation gives CASSLRRGGQETQYF.

Notes on this clone: The junction departs from germline at one end; a sequencing error may be responsible. The rearrangement joins TRBV5-1 to TRBJ2-7; 7 bases fit TRBD2. The CDR3 is 16 residues long. Germline CDR1 is SGHRS and CDR2 is YFSETQ. CDR3 DNA sequence: TGCGCCAGCTGCTTGGGCGGGGGAGGGGCCCCCTACGAGCAGTACTTC. Encoded protein: CASCLGGGGAPYEQYF.

Worth noting for this clone: In the same sample, other DNA sequences code for this CDR3. The chain joins TRBV7-2 to TRBJ1-5, with a possible D match to TRBD1 (5 bases). The CDR3 consists of 15 residues. Trimming pared 2 bases from V and 2 bases from J, leaving 10 bases between. In germline, CDR1 is SGHTA, CDR2 FQGNSA. In nucleotides, the CDR3 is TGTGCCAGCAGCTTAACCAGGGTGGGCAATCAGCCCCAGCATTTT. This translates into CASSLTRVGNQPQHF.

The J gene is TRBJ2-5, the V gene TRBV7-9; 12 bases are shared with TRBD2. Germline CDR1 reads SEHNR; CDR2 reads FQNEAQ (reference sequence). The CDR3 has 15 residues. Germline trimming cut 7 bases from V and 2 bases from J; bases unmatched to any gene: 5. CDR3 residues: CASTPGLAGQETQYF. CDR3 DNA: TGTGCCAGCACCCCCGGACTAGCGGGGCAAGAGACCCAGTACTTC.

This chain links TRBV10-3 with TRBJ2-7; 8 positions agree with TRBD1. Germline CDR1 ENHRY, CDR2 SYGVKD. The CDR3 totals 14 residues. V dropped 11 bases and J dropped 1; count of bases not matched to a gene: 10. The CDR3 region is CASRGDRGSYEQYF. The DNA of the CDR3 is TGTGCCTCCAGGGGTGACAGGGGATCCTACGAGCAGTACTTC.

This clone appeared a few times. This rearrangement joins TRBV9 to TRBJ1-1; 9 bases are shared with TRBD1. Germline V CDR1 and CDR2: SGDLS, YYNGEE. The CDR3 runs 14 residues. Germline trimming cut 5 bases from V and 5 bases from J; bases unmatched to any gene: 7. DNA of the CDR3: TGTGCCAGCAGTCGGGGACAGGGATATACTGAAGCTTTCTTT. The encoded protein is CASSRGQGYTEAFF.

This rearrangement joins TRBV7-8 to TRBJ1-2; 8 positions match TRBD1. Germline V CDR1 and CDR2: SGHVS, FQNEAQ. The CDR3 length is 15 residues. With 1 base clipped from V and 6 bases from J, the junction kept 7 bases outside the gene matches. The DNA for the CDR3 is TGTGCCAGCAGCTTAGTGGGACGGACAGGGAATGGCTACACCTTC. Residues: CASSLVGRTGNGYTF.

CDR3 nucleotide sequence: TGTGCCACCAGCAGAGACGGGGGGCCCTACGAGCAGTACTTC. Its translation is CATSRDGGPYEQYF. The chain recombines TRBV15 with TRBJ2-7; weak D call: TRBD2 (7 bases). The CDR3 extends over 14 amino acids. Looked up from germline, CDR1 is LNHNV and CDR2 is YYDKDF (reference sequence). V was clipped by 0 bases and J by 2 bases, with 8 bases between them.